The 10 T cell receptor beta chains reported below all come from one sample, sequenced in a study of graft-versus-host responses after intestinal transplantation. Repertoires were generated with immunoSEQ multiplex PCR, while TCRdb's copy carries only in-frame clones and drops some. The sample includes 29,000 or so clones, around 83% seen only once; the top ten take 3%. Researchers processed graft tissue to release intraepithelial and lamina propria lymphocytes. Sequenced here: ileum tissue, sampled 98 days after intestinal transplantation. The receptor source for this set is a human patient who received an intestinal transplant, so some T cells may come from the graft donor.

CDR3: CATSTHRRQGLGHEQYF. As DNA, the CDR3 is TGTGCCACCAGCACCCACCGCAGACAGGGATTGGGTCACGAGCAGTACTTC. J is TRBJ2-7 and V is TRBV15, with 7 bases aligning to TRBD1. Germline trimming cut 4 bases from V and 5 bases from J; bases unmatched to any gene: 17. The CDR3 runs 17 residues. Germline CDR1 LNHNV, CDR2 YYDKDF (reference sequence).

This clone was seen just once. The rearrangement links TRBV4-1 to TRBJ2-3; TRBD2 agrees at 7 bases. Germline V CDR1 and CDR2: MGHRA, YSYEKL. This CDR3 region has 16 residues. V was pared by 0 bases and J by 5 bases, with 8 bases of the junction left unmatched. For the CDR3, the DNA is TGCGCCAGCAGCCAAGACCGAGCGGGGATTGAAGATACGCAGTATTTT. Its translation: CASSQDRAGIEDTQYF.

The V gene is TRBV6-1, the J gene TRBJ1-1; the D is unclear. Germline V gene sequence: CDR1 MNHNS, CDR2 SASEGT. The CDR3 consists of 13 residues. V dropped 0 bases and J dropped 6 bases, with 8 bases sitting between them. The CDR3 bases are TGTGCCAGCAGTGAAGCGACCAGACCTGAAGCTTTCTTT. Protein sequence: CASSEATRPEAFF.

This clone was observed a few times. The chain carries TRBV19 and TRBJ2-7, with no clear D. Germline V CDR1 and CDR2: LNHDA, SQIVND (reference sequence). CDR3 length: 15 residues. The V gene lost 0 bases and the J gene lost 0 bases, with 9 bases spanning the gap. CDR3 nucleotide sequence: TGTGCCAGTAGTATAGATCCGTGGGGCTCCTACGAGCAGTACTTC. Its protein product is CASSIDPWGSYEQYF.

The gene calls are TRBV5-1 and TRBJ2-3; D is tentatively TRBD1 or TRBD2 (6 bases each). Germline assignment: CDR1 SGHRS and CDR2 YFSETQ. The CDR3 runs to 16 residues. Trimming shortened V by 4 bases and J by 3 bases, and 18 bases separated the two germline ends. The CDR3 here is CASSPPTGSGTDTQYF. The CDR3 coding sequence is TGCGCCAGCAGCCCGCCCACAGGGAGCGGGACAGATACGCAGTATTTT.

The J gene is TRBJ1-1, the V gene TRBV6-6; D perhaps matches TRBD1 (5 bases). Looked up from germline, CDR1 is MNHNY and CDR2 is SVGAGI (reference sequence). The CDR3 loop spans 16 amino acids. Trimming left V 6 bases short and J 1 base short, with 18 bases between. The CDR3 loop is CASRPIGGGKNTEAFF. The CDR3 DNA follows: TGTGCCAGCAGACCCATAGGTGGGGGTAAGAACACTGAAGCTTTCTTT.

This chain connects TRBV5-6 to TRBJ1-4, with TRBD1 as a possible D gene (6 bases). V lost 4 bases, J lost 0 bases, and 13 bases lay in between. The CDR3 has 16 residues. Germline V gene lookup returns CDR1 SGHDT and CDR2 YYEEEE. CDR3 amino acids: CASSQGTSATNEKLFF. CDR3 DNA: TGTGCCAGCAGCCAGGGGACATCTGCAACTAATGAAAAACTGTTTTTT.

The gene calls are TRBV18 and TRBJ1-2, with TRBD1 as a possible D gene (5 bases). Between the trimmed V and J ends, which lost 3 bases and 2 bases, there was a span of 19 bases. In germline, CDR1 is KGHSH, CDR2 LQKENI. The CDR3 has 17 residues. The CDR3 DNA reads as TGTGCCAGCTCACCCAGGGTCGGCGAGGGACCGAACTATGGCTACACCTTC. This gives the protein CASSPRVGEGPNYGYTF.

V usage is TRBV6-6 and J usage is TRBJ2-7; D not resolved. Trimming removed 3 bases at V and 3 bases at J, with 9 bases between. The CDR3 is 13 residues long. From germline, CDR1 is MNHNY and CDR2 SVGAGI (reference sequence). CDR3 protein: CASSYSHRYEQYF. In DNA form, the CDR3 reads TGTGCCAGCAGTTATTCACACCGCTACGAGCAGTACTTC.

The sample holds a few counts of this clone. The chain has TRBV29-1 and TRBJ2-5; D is perhaps TRBD2 (6 bases). The CDR3 length is 14 residues. Germline V gene lookup returns CDR1 SQVTM and CDR2 ANQGSEA. The germline V and J ends were trimmed by 3 bases and 1 base, with 12 bases remaining between them. CDR3 coding DNA: TGCAGCGTTGAGAGGGAGGTACTCCAAGAGACCCAGTACTTC. Amino acid sequence: CSVEREVLQETQYF.